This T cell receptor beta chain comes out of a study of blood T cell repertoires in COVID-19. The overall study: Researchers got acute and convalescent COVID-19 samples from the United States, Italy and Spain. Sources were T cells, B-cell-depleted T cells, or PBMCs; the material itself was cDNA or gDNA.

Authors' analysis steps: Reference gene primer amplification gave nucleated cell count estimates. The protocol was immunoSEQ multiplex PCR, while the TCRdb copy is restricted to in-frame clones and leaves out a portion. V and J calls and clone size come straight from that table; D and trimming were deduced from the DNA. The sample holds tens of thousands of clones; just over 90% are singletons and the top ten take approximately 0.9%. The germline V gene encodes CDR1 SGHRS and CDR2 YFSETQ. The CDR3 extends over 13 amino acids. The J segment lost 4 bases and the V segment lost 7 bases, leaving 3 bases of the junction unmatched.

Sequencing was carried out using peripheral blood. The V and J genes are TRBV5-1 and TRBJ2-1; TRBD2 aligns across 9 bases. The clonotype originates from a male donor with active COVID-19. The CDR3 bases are TGCGCCAGCGGGAGCGGGGGGTACAATGAGCAGTTCTTC. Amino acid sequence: CASGSGGYNEQFF.